Below are 7 T cell receptor beta chains sequenced from a single sample in a study of PD-1 blockade in classical Hodgkin lymphoma. Some clones are missing from TCRdb's copy, which holds only in-frame ones; the method was immunoSEQ multiplex PCR. The repertoire has some 50,000 clones, about 73% of them found once; the top ten carry approximately 11%. Each of the patients experienced relapse following autologous stem cell transplantation, and their brentuximab vedotin exposure differed. This sample comprised peripheral blood mononuclear cells (PBMCs), obtained at baseline. Receptor source: a human donor with classical Hodgkin lymphoma.

The CDR3 DNA is TGTGCCAGTAGTATCCCAGGGACGTCAGAGCAGTACTTC. Translation: CASSIPGTSEQYF. This chain joins TRBV19 and TRBJ2-7; D tentatively fits TRBD1 or TRBD2 (5 bases each). The CDR3 is made up of 13 amino acids. Germline CDR1 is LNHDA and CDR2 is SQIVND (reference sequence). V gave up 3 bases and J gave up 7 bases, with 13 bases separating them.

A word on this clone: The junction departs from the called germline gene at one end, perhaps through a read error. The identical CDR3 is also encoded by other nucleotide sequences in the sample. This chain joins TRBV15 and TRBJ2-3; D uncertain. CDR3 size: 12 residues. The germline V gene encodes CDR1 LNHNV and CDR2 YYDKDF (reference sequence). The CDR3 sequence is CATSRDHYTQYF. Here the CDR3 DNA reads TGTGCCACCAGCAGAGATCACTATACACAGTATTTT.

This clone came up once. The V call is TRBV5-4, the J call TRBJ2-7; tentative D call: TRBD2 (6 bases). V dropped 2 bases and J dropped 3 bases, with 12 bases sitting between them. Germline V gene lookup returns CDR1 SGHNT and CDR2 YYREEE (reference sequence). The CDR3 runs 14 residues. The CDR3 DNA reads as TGTGCCAGCAGCTTCCGCGGGGTCGACTACGAGCAGTACTTC. It translates to CASSFRGVDYEQYF.

The genes are TRBV7-2 and TRBJ1-1, with TRBD1 matching over 12 bases. With V trimmed by 7 bases and J by 4 bases, 10 bases remained unmatched. CDR1 SGHTA and CDR2 FQGNSA come from the germline V gene. This CDR3 region has 16 residues. CDR3 sequence (DNA): TGTGCCAGCAACCCCCAGGGGACAGGGGGCATCACTGAAGCTTTCTTT. Its protein is CASNPQGTGGITEAFF.

The chain links TRBV9 to TRBJ1-5; no firm D call. Trimming took 3 bases from V and 0 from J, leaving 10 bases between them. The CDR3 totals 15 residues. CDR1 is SGDLS and CDR2 is YYNGEE in the germline V gene. The chain's CDR3 is CASSADGYSNQPQHF. The DNA for the CDR3 is TGTGCCAGCAGCGCGGACGGATATAGCAATCAGCCCCAGCATTTT.

The V gene is TRBV9, the J gene TRBJ1-4, with TRBD1 matching 10 bases. V trimming: 3 bases; J trimming: 5 bases; junction bases outside the gene matches: 4. Germline V gene data show CDR1 as SGDLS and CDR2 as YYNGEE. This CDR3 is 15 amino acids long. Here the CDR3 DNA reads TGTGCCAGCAGCGCCGGGACAGGGGCGAATGAAAAACTGTTTTTT. It yields the protein CASSAGTGANEKLFF.

This clone was recorded only once. The rearrangement joins TRBV19 to TRBJ2-4, with 14 nucleotides matching TRBD2. The CDR3 loop spans 21 amino acids. Germline CDR1 is LNHDA and CDR2 is SQIVND (reference sequence). V trimming: 8 bases; J trimming: 1 base; junction bases outside the gene matches: 19. CDR3 sequence (DNA): TGTGCCAGTCAGAACCCCCTAACCGGGACTAGCGGGAGTGCGGCCAAAAACATTCAGTACTTC. Amino acid sequence: CASQNPLTGTSGSAAKNIQYF.